This T cell receptor (beta chain) was profiled in a study of blood T cell repertoires in COVID-19. Overall study: The United States, Italy and Spain provided the acute and convalescent COVID-19 samples. PBMCs, B-cell-depleted T cells, or T cells provided the cDNA or gDNA that made up the material.

The germline V gene encodes CDR1 SGHRS and CDR2 YFSETQ. V was pared by 4 bases and J by 5 bases, with 18 bases between. This CDR3 comprises 15 residues. Clones were sequenced by immunoSEQ multiplex PCR, and TCRdb holds only the in-frame ones, with some missing. The sample contains roughly 290,000 clones, 85% of which appear only once. The receptor's source is a woman between 50 and 59 years old with active or convalescent COVID-19. The rearrangement joins TRBV5-1 to TRBJ1-1; TRBD1 is a possible D gene (6 bases). Input material: peripheral blood. The CDR3 coding sequence is TGCGCCAGCAGCCCGGGACACCAAACAGGGACTGAAGCTTTCTTT. As protein: CASSPGHQTGTEAFF.